Listed below are T cell receptor beta chains from one sample, sequenced in a study of regulatory T cells in long-lasting Graves disease. One entry per CDR3 protein results from TCRdb running MiXCR on the multiplex PCR reads. Of roughly 500,000 distinct CDR3 sequences listed, about 22% are singletons. The sequencing here drew on peripheral blood mononuclear cells (PBMCs), taken when the disease was refractory, from a patient treated with antithyroid drugs. These receptors were collected from a female donor with Graves disease. The CDR3 runs from the conserved cysteine through the conserved F or W. Each record gives: D gene, clone size, V gene, J gene, CDR3 protein, CDR3 DNA. D genes are given only for firm matches. Size is stated for part of the rows, as once, few or many counts, or as a class when the clone is expanded.

-	-	TRBV20-1	TRBJ1-3	CSAAAGTGRGNTIYF	TGCAGTGCTGCGGCCGGGACGGGGAGAGGAAACACCATATATTTT
-	-	TRBV12-3/TRBV12-4	TRBJ2-2	CASSQSGGYTGELFF	TGTGCCAGCAGTCAAAGTGGGGGTTACACCGGGGAGCTGTTTTTT
-	many	TRBV28	TRBJ1-2	CASSLYGGGLGYGYTF	TGTGCCAGCAGTTTATACGGCGGGGGCTTGGGTTATGGCTACACCTTC
-	many	TRBV6-1	TRBJ1-1	CASWSWGDTEAFF	TGTGCCAGCTGGTCGTGGGGGGACACTGAAGCTTTCTTT
-	many	TRBV5-5	TRBJ1-1	CASSFAGQLNTEAFF	TGTGCCAGCAGCTTCGCGGGACAATTGAACACTGAAGCTTTCTTT
-	many	TRBV6-1	TRBJ1-1	CAAKTVNTEAFF	TGTGCCGCCAAAACGGTGAACACTGAAGCTTTCTTT
-	many	TRBV7-8	TRBJ1-1	CASSLVPDMNTEAFF	TGTGCCAGCAGCTTAGTCCCAGACATGAACACTGAAGCTTTCTTT
-	many	TRBV5-1	TRBJ1-2	CASSLVRGTNYGYTF	TGCGCCAGCAGCTTGGTAAGGGGGACCAACTATGGCTACACCTTC
TRBD1	many	TRBV24-1	TRBJ1-1	CATSDSDRVAFF	TGTGCCACCAGTGATAGCGACAGGGTTGCTTTCTTT
-	few	TRBV10-1	TRBJ2-2	CATEEVFPGELFF	TGCGCCACCGAGGAGGTCTTTCCCGGGGAGCTGTTTTTT
-	many	TRBV2	TRBJ1-2	CASSERGTSGYGYTF	TGTGCCAGCAGTGAAAGGGGAACCTCGGGCTATGGCTACACCTTC
TRBD1	-	TRBV7-6	TRBJ2-1	CASSWGQNYNEQFF	TGTGCCAGCAGCTGGGGACAGAATTACAATGAGCAGTTCTTC
-	few	TRBV19	TRBJ1-1	CASSIAQTAEAFF	TGTGCCAGTAGTATCGCACAAACCGCCGAAGCTTTCTTT
-	-	TRBV4-1	TRBJ1-4	CASSQYPPGGRDEKLFF	TGCGCCAGCAGCCAATACCCACCGGGGGGCAGGGATGAAAAACTGTTTTTT
-	many	TRBV27	TRBJ1-6	CASSRGSGVRYNSPLHF	TGTGCCAGCAGTAGGGGATCAGGGGTGAGGTATAATTCACCCCTCCACTTT
-	-	TRBV7-6	TRBJ2-1	CASSPQGKTLSYNEQFF	TGTGCCAGCAGCCCCCAAGGTAAAACCCTCTCCTACAATGAGCAGTTCTTC
-	many	TRBV6-5	TRBJ2-2	CASSYAATGELFF	TGTGCCAGCAGTTACGCCGCTACCGGGGAGCTGTTTTTT
-	many	TRBV15	TRBJ1-6	CATSRAPGRHGNSPLHF	TGTGCCACCAGCAGAGCCCCCGGGAGGCACGGTAATTCACCCCTCCACTTT
TRBD1	many	TRBV7-9	TRBJ1-2	CASSVRQGADYGYTF	TGTGCCAGCAGCGTACGACAGGGGGCTGACTATGGCTACACCTTC
TRBD2	many	TRBV28	TRBJ2-5	CASRQGSGEGEETQYF	TGTGCCAGCAGGCAAGGATCGGGGGAGGGTGAAGAGACCCAGTACTTC
TRBD1	few	TRBV7-2	TRBJ1-5	CASSPTGDVRQPQHF	TGTGCCAGCAGCCCCACAGGGGATGTACGGCAGCCCCAGCATTTT
TRBD1	few	TRBV7-2	TRBJ2-2	CASSLVGTGGPGELFF	TGTGCCAGCAGCTTAGTCGGGACAGGGGGGCCCGGGGAGCTGTTTTTT
TRBD1	-	TRBV5-1	TRBJ2-7	CASSFTHLTGGIYEQYF	TGCGCCAGCAGCTTCACGCACCTGACAGGGGGAATCTACGAGCAGTACTTC
-	many	TRBV19	TRBJ2-7	CASKTGSYEQYF	TGTGCCAGTAAGACAGGTTCCTACGAGCAGTACTTC
-	few	TRBV6-1	TRBJ2-7	CASSGGSPYYEQYF	TGTGCCAGCAGTGGCGGGTCCCCTTACTACGAGCAGTACTTC
-	once	TRBV30	TRBJ1-6	CAWSDPQGVNSPLHF	TGTGCCTGGAGTGATCCCCAGGGAGTAAATTCACCCCTCCACTTT
-	-	TRBV6-2/TRBV6-3	TRBJ2-2	CASSYPPGVTGELFF	TGTGCCAGCAGTTACCCCCCGGGGGTCACCGGGGAGCTGTTTTTT
TRBD1	many	TRBV12-3/TRBV12-4	TRBJ1-5	CASGGTGFNQPQHF	TGTGCCAGCGGGGGGACAGGGTTCAATCAGCCCCAGCATTTT
-	few	TRBV27	TRBJ2-3	CASRLTHRVPSTDTQYF	TGTGCCAGCAGACTAACTCATAGGGTCCCTAGCACAGATACGCAGTATTTT
-	few	TRBV29-1	TRBJ1-2	CSVPIPSHYGYTF	TGCAGCGTTCCTATCCCCTCCCACTATGGCTACACCTTC
-	few	TRBV6-5	TRBJ2-7	CASSYGARGGYEQYF	TGTGCCAGCAGTTATGGGGCCAGGGGAGGTTACGAGCAGTACTTC
-	many	TRBV6-1	TRBJ1-1	CASTEGTEAFF	TGTGCCAGCACAGAGGGCACTGAAGCTTTCTTT
-	-	TRBV27	TRBJ2-7	CASSLGNEAYEQYF	TGTGCCAGCAGCCTAGGGAATGAAGCCTACGAGCAGTACTTC
-	-	TRBV20-1	TRBJ2-2	CSAAGTRSKELFF	TGCAGTGCGGCCGGGACCCGTTCTAAGGAGCTGTTTTTT
TRBD1	many	TRBV11-2	TRBJ2-7	CASSGGTGGLGSYEQYF	TGTGCCAGCAGCGGAGGGACAGGGGGCTTAGGGTCCTACGAGCAGTACTTC
-	few	TRBV19	TRBJ2-2	CASSIGPGEAGELFF	TGTGCCAGTAGTATCGGCCCAGGGGAGGCCGGGGAGCTGTTTTTT
-	-	TRBV19	TRBJ1-3	CASTATVSGNTIYF	TGTGCCAGTACCGCGACAGTCTCCGGAAACACCATATATTTT
-	few	TRBV14	TRBJ2-6	CASSQDLADSGANVLTF	TGTGCCAGCAGCCAAGACCTGGCTGACTCTGGGGCCAACGTCCTGACTTTC
-	many	TRBV9	TRBJ2-5	CASSVGAGKTQYF	TGTGCCAGCAGCGTAGGGGCAGGGAAGACCCAGTACTTC
-	-	TRBV30	TRBJ1-5	CAWSVGVNQPQHF	TGTGCCTGGAGTGTCGGGGTCAATCAGCCCCAGCATTTT
-	few	TRBV5-1	TRBJ1-4	CASSLVAGTEKLFF	TGCGCCAGCAGCTTGGTGGCCGGGACTGAAAAACTGTTTTTT
-	few	TRBV5-5	TRBJ1-4	CASSSWTATNEKLFF	TGTGCCAGCAGCTCCTGGACAGCAACTAATGAAAAACTGTTTTTT
-	-	TRBV7-9	TRBJ2-5	CASSITGPGGYETQYF	TGTGCCAGCAGCATCACGGGACCCGGGGGATACGAGACCCAGTACTTC
TRBD1	-	TRBV7-6	TRBJ2-7	CASSLAGGGYGQYF	TGTGCCAGCAGCTTAGCAGGGGGCGGGTACGGGCAGTACTTC
TRBD2	few	TRBV6-1	TRBJ2-2	CASSARLAGGLNTGELFF	TGTGCCAGCAGTGCACGACTAGCGGGGGGCTTGAACACCGGGGAGCTGTTTTTT